The 24 T cell receptor beta chains below all came from one sample that was sequenced in a study of shared clonotypes between healthy human individuals (TCRdb year 2020). Receptors were amplified or captured by the immunoSEQ multiplex PCR assay. TCRdb took this table from immuneACCESS and kept in-frame rearrangements with V and J called. Such tables lack part of the clones; where checked against another copy, unresolved V genes explain under half of the gap, and the rest is unexplained. The sample records 800,000 to 1,200,000 clones, around three quarters of which are singletons. The top ten clonotypes cover approximately 0.56% of the sample. Sequencing was performed on memory CD4+ T cells from PBMCs. According to the study, the label for this sample's cell subset or site signals: CD45RA-negative fraction. The receptor source for this set is a man aged 18 to 35 in good health. Some clones in this sample may be carry-over from other donors' samples.

The V call is TRBV7-9, the J call TRBJ2-7; a weak D match, TRBD1 (6 bases). Germline CDR1 and CDR2: SEHNR and FQNEAQ (reference sequence). V lost 8 bases and J 0 bases, leaving 14 bases between the germline ends. This CDR3 region has 14 residues. In nucleotides, the CDR3 is TGTGCCAGCCGCGACAGGCGGAGCTCCTACGAGCAGTACTTC. Translated, it gives CASRDRRSSYEQYF.

The genes are TRBV30 and TRBJ2-7, with 7 bases aligning to TRBD2. Germline CDR1 GTSNPN, CDR2 SVGIG (reference sequence). V trimming: 2 bases; J trimming: 1 base; junction bases outside the gene matches: 5. The CDR3 spans 14 residues. CDR3 nucleotides: TGTGCCTGGAGTATGGGGGGGGGATCCTACGAGCAGTACTTC. Amino acids: CAWSMGGGSYEQYF.

Regarding this clone: Other DNA sequences from this sample encode an identical CDR3 as well. The CDR3 region is CASSVPSGANVLTF. The DNA of the CDR3 is TGTGCCAGCAGCGTACCATCTGGGGCCAACGTCCTGACTTTC. The rearrangement joins TRBV9 to TRBJ2-6; no firm D call. The CDR3 is 14 residues long. V was pared by 1 base and J by 1 base, with 3 bases between. CDR1 is SGDLS, CDR2 YYNGEE, per germline.

This chain uses TRBV19 with TRBJ2-3; 7 bases are a match to TRBD2. The ends lost 1 base at V and 0 bases at J; junction bases unmatched: 4. CDR1 is LNHDA, CDR2 SQIVND, per germline (reference sequence). The CDR3 runs 16 residues. The CDR3 sequence: CASSIGPSGSTDTQYF. In nucleotides, the CDR3 is TGTGCCAGTAGTATAGGTCCTAGCGGTAGCACAGATACGCAGTATTTT.

The rearrangement uses TRBV11-2 and TRBJ1-4; possibly TRBD1 for D (5 bases). Trimming pared 2 bases from V and 4 bases from J, leaving 11 bases between. The CDR3 totals 15 residues. From germline, CDR1 is SGHAT and CDR2 FQNNGV. The CDR3 DNA is TGTGCCAGCAGCTTAATGGCAGGGAATAATGAAAAACTGTTTTTT. Its protein product is CASSLMAGNNEKLFF. The full variable domain, in which reference TRBV11-2 and TRBJ1-4 provide the parts outside the CDR3, is EAGVAQSPRYKIIEKRQSVAFWCNPISGHATLYWYQQILGQGPKLLIQFQNNGVVDDSQLPKDRFSAERLKGVDSTLKIQPAKLEDSAVYLCASSLMAGNNEKLFFGSGTQLSVL.

In its sample, this clone was seen a few times. The chain couples TRBV27 to TRBJ2-7, with TRBD1 matching over 10 bases. This CDR3 has 13 residues. Per germline, CDR1 MNHEY and CDR2 SMNVEV (reference sequence). The ends lost 4 bases at V and 6 bases at J; junction bases unmatched: 3. The CDR3 here is CASSSDRGGEQYF. Written as DNA, the CDR3 is TGTGCCAGCAGTTCGGACAGGGGGGGCGAGCAGTACTTC.

The chain recombines TRBV29-1 with TRBJ1-1, with D perhaps TRBD1 (6 bases). Deletions cut 4 bases from V and 3 bases from J, with 12 bases between. Germline CDR1 reads SQVTM; CDR2 reads ANQGSEA. This CDR3 has 13 residues. DNA of the CDR3: TGCAGCGTTGGGGGGGCCACCTACACTGAAGCTTTCTTT. Amino acid sequence: CSVGGATYTEAFF.

The V call is TRBV19, the J call TRBJ2-2; 7 positions agree with TRBD1. Looked up from germline, CDR1 is LNHDA and CDR2 is SQIVND (reference sequence). The CDR3 is 18 residues long. The trim removed 0 bases at V and 2 bases at J, leaving 9 bases unmatched. CDR3 DNA sequence: TGTGCCAGTAGTATAGACCCCCGGGACAGACGAAACACCGGGGAGCTGTTTTTT. Translation: CASSIDPRDRRNTGELFF.

This clone came up once. This chain connects TRBV7-8 to TRBJ1-5; the D gene is possibly TRBD1 (6 bases). CDR1 SGHVS and CDR2 FQNEAQ come from the germline V gene. This CDR3 has 13 amino acids. Trimming pared 7 bases from V and 7 bases from J, leaving 14 bases between. CDR3 sequence (DNA): TGTGCCAGCAACCCTAGGGGGGGCCAGCCCCAGCATTTT. As protein: CASNPRGGQPQHF.

This chain links TRBV7-2 with TRBJ1-2; no definite D call. This CDR3 is 14 amino acids long. CDR1 and CDR2 (germline): SGHTA, FQGNSA. The V end was cut by 4 bases, the J end by 7 bases, with 16 bases between. As DNA, the CDR3 is TGTGCCAGCAGCTACCACAAGGACCCCTCTGGCTACACCTTC. As protein: CASSYHKDPSGYTF.

This chain links TRBV2 with TRBJ2-5; no clear D. Between the trimmed V and J ends, which lost 3 bases and 1 base, there was a span of 9 bases. The CDR3 is 14 residues long. Germline V gene sequence: CDR1 SNHLY, CDR2 FYNNEI. Here the CDR3 DNA reads TGTGCCAGCAGTGAGGGCAGGCTCCAAGAGACCCAGTACTTC. Amino acid sequence: CASSEGRLQETQYF.

This clone was found a few times. The chain combines TRBV10-3 with TRBJ1-5, with TRBD1 as a possible D gene (6 bases). The V end was cut by 1 base, the J end by 5 bases, with 15 bases between. CDR1 is ENHRY, CDR2 SYGVKD, per germline. The CDR3 contains 16 residues. The CDR3 reads CAISEWGGGIDQPQHF. The CDR3 coding sequence is TGTGCCATCAGTGAGTGGGGAGGGGGAATTGATCAGCCCCAGCATTTT.

The chain links TRBV18 to TRBJ2-3; D not resolved. Germline CDR1 reads KGHSH; CDR2 reads LQKENI. The V gene lost 6 bases and the J gene lost 5 bases, with 15 bases spanning the gap. This CDR3 region has 14 residues. This CDR3 reads CASSVGLKGDTQYF. The CDR3 DNA sequence: TGTGCCAGCTCGGTCGGTCTTAAGGGAGATACGCAGTATTTT.

A note on this clone: The sample has other DNA sequences that encode this CDR3 too. This chain's CDR3 is CASSQISGNNEQFF. CDR3 coding DNA: TGCGCCAGCAGCCAAATCTCAGGGAACAATGAGCAGTTCTTC. The chain is built from TRBV4-3 and TRBJ2-1; D is perhaps TRBD1 (5 bases). V lost 2 bases and J 5 bases, leaving 10 bases between the germline ends. Germline V lookup: CDR1 LGHNA, CDR2 YSLEER. This CDR3 has 14 amino acids.

This clone came up once. The J gene is TRBJ2-3, the V gene TRBV19, with TRBD2 identical over 9 bases. The germline V gene has CDR1 LNHDA and CDR2 SQIVND (reference sequence). This CDR3 contains 19 residues. Trimming at V came to 4 bases and at J to 3 bases, leaving 17 bases not matched to a gene. CDR3 residues: CASSTWGGRAAFVTDTQYF. The DNA for the CDR3 is TGTGCCAGTAGTACCTGGGGCGGGAGGGCCGCGTTTGTAACAGATACGCAGTATTTT. The whole variable domain, filled in from reference TRBV19 and TRBJ2-3, reads DGGITQSPKYLFRKEGQNVTLSCEQNLNHDAMYWYRQDPGQGLRLIYYSQIVNDFQKGDIAEGYSVSREKKESFPLTVTSAQKNPTAFYLCASSTWGGRAAFVTDTQYFGPGTRLTVL.

DNA for the CDR3: TGCGCCAGCCGGACCGGGGGAAAGGCCACTGAAGCTTTCTTT. It specifies CASRTGGKATEAFF. The V call is TRBV5-1, the J call TRBJ1-1; TRBD1 is a possible D gene (5 bases). CDR1 SGHRS and CDR2 YFSETQ come from the germline V gene. CDR3 length: 14 amino acids. With 7 bases removed from V and 4 bases from J, the gap between germline ends came to 17 bases.

Details on this clone: Additional DNA sequences in this sample encode the identical CDR3. The rearrangement links TRBV7-3 to TRBJ2-1; TRBD2 agrees at 7 bases. Germline V gene data show CDR1 as SGHTA and CDR2 as FQGTGA. The V segment lost 5 bases and the J segment 4 bases; nucleotides outside the gene matches: 8. CDR3 length: 15 amino acids. CDR3 residues: CASSPSASGYNEQFF. CDR3 sequence (DNA): TGTGCCAGCAGCCCCTCCGCTAGCGGTTACAATGAGCAGTTCTTC.

The CDR3 reads CSASREREQYF. For the CDR3, the DNA is TGCAGTGCAAGTAGGGAACGCGAGCAGTACTTC. This chain links TRBV20-1 with TRBJ2-7; D is undetermined. The V end lost 6 bases, the J end lost 6 bases, and 12 bases lay between the germline ends. The germline gives CDR1 DFQATT, CDR2 SNEGSKA (reference sequence). The CDR3 runs to 11 residues.

This chain joins TRBV7-3 and TRBJ2-2; TRBD2 is a possible D gene (6 bases). The CDR3 length is 14 residues. The V gene's germline CDR1 is SGHTA and CDR2 FQGTGA. Between the trimmed V and J ends, which lost 2 bases and 6 bases, there was a span of 10 bases. The CDR3 DNA follows: TGTGCCAGCAGCTTAGCGGGAAGTCCCGGGGAGCTGTTTTTT. It is translated as CASSLAGSPGELFF.

This clone was counted only a few times. The V call is TRBV10-3, the J call TRBJ2-1, with 8 bases aligning to TRBD2. The CDR3 length is 17 residues. Germline CDR1 reads ENHRY; CDR2 reads SYGVKD. Trimming removed 4 bases from V and 7 bases from J; junction bases left unmatched: 15. DNA for the CDR3: TGTGCCATCAGTGCCCTGGGAGGGGCGGGAGGAAGAAATGAGCAGTTCTTC. Translating gives CAISALGGAGGRNEQFF.

The V gene is TRBV5-6, the J gene TRBJ1-1; 7 nucleotides line up with TRBD1. The V gene end was trimmed by 1 base and the J gene end by 4 bases; junction bases not matched to a gene: 4. The CDR3 runs 14 residues. Germline V gene sequence: CDR1 SGHDT, CDR2 YYEEEE. The CDR3 region is CASSLLDRVTEAFF. DNA of the CDR3: TGTGCCAGCAGCTTGCTAGACAGGGTCACTGAAGCTTTCTTT. The full variable domain, in which reference TRBV5-6 and TRBJ1-1 provide the parts outside the CDR3, is DAGVTQSPTHLIKTRGQQVTLRCSPKSGHDTVSWYQQALGQGPQFIFQYYEEEERQRGNFPDRFSGHQFPNYSSELNVNALLLGDSALYLCASSLLDRVTEAFFGQGTRLTVV.

The chain couples TRBV7-2 to TRBJ1-1, with TRBD1 as a possible D gene (6 bases). CDR1 is SGHTA and CDR2 is FQGNSA in the germline V gene. Trimming shortened V by 0 bases and J by 4 bases, and 9 bases separated the two germline ends. The CDR3 extends over 14 amino acids. The CDR3 coding sequence is TGTGCCAGCAGCTTAGCGGTCAGGGGCACTGAAGCTTTCTTT. This encodes CASSLAVRGTEAFF.

The genes are TRBV5-1 and TRBJ2-1; D might be TRBD1 or TRBD2, each matching 5 bases. The V and J ends lost 2 bases and 12 bases respectively, with 15 bases between them. This CDR3 has 13 amino acids. Germline V gene lookup returns CDR1 SGHRS and CDR2 YFSETQ. CDR3 bases: TGCGCCAGCAGCTTTAATAGCGCAAGGGGGCAGTTCTTC. Amino acid sequence: CASSFNSARGQFF.

This chain connects TRBV5-8 to TRBJ1-2, with D maybe TRBD1 (5 bases). Per germline, CDR1 SGHTS and CDR2 YDEGEE. This CDR3 is 14 amino acids long. The V end was cut by 0 bases, the J end by 0 bases, with 6 bases between. The CDR3, as DNA: TGTGCCAGCAGCTTGGAAGGGGCTAACTATGGCTACACCTTC. This gives the protein CASSLEGANYGYTF.